A single TCR beta chain is shown here with its context. Sequencing was performed with immunoSEQ multiplex PCR; in TCRdb, only in-frame clones are kept and a portion is missing. This sample carries over a million clones, 75% to 85% of them seen once, and the ten largest clones take around 0.6%. The V end lost 0 bases, the J end lost 2 bases, and 6 bases lay between the germline ends. The germline V gene encodes CDR1 KGHSH and CDR2 LQKENI. The CDR3 has 14 amino acids. The sample is drawn from a study of shared clonotypes between healthy human individuals. This TCR came from a man between 18 and 35 years old in good health. Some clones in this sample may be carry-over from other donors' samples. The rearrangement links TRBV18 to TRBJ2-3, with no clear D. Source material: memory CD4+ T cells from PBMCs. Subset here: CD45RA-negative fraction. In DNA form, the CDR3 reads TGTGCCAGCTCACCACCCAGTTTCACAGATACGCAGTATTTT. As protein: CASSPPSFTDTQYF. Drawing the rest from reference TRBV18 and TRBJ2-3, the complete variable domain is NAGVMQNPRHLVRRRGQEARLRCSPMKGHSHVYWYRQLPEEGLKFMVYLQKENIIDESGMPKERFSAEFPKEGPSILRIQQVVRGDSAAYFCASSPPSFTDTQYFGPGTRLTVL.